The present entry profiles one T cell receptor (beta chain) with its context. Its antigen target is currently unknown. No clone much larger than this one lies a single base away; base qualities are absent. The donors were healthy, HIV-negative adults with no recently reported acute infections or vaccinations. Every donor was a Caucasian adult residing in Nashville, Tennessee, USA. CD4+ T cells were enriched by magnetic negative selection; naive cells were then positively selected on CD45RA, and the negative fraction formed the memory subset. Blood was collected by leukapheresis, and PBMCs were isolated by Ficoll-Histopaque density gradient centrifugation and then cryopreserved in liquid nitrogen vapor phase. Purity and quantity of every magnetically sorted T cell population were checked by analytical flow cytometry. Genomic DNA was isolated from each sorted fraction and quantified by UV absorbance on a Nanodrop 2000c.

These data are taken from a study of shared clonotypes between healthy human individuals (dated by TCRdb to about 2020). About the investigation overall: A few men and two women, aged 18 to 49 years, made up the cohort. To increase sequencing depth and limit assay-specific biases, TCR repertoire library preparation and sequencing were carried out by different laboratories using diverse techniques. Per donor, three plates each were used for CD4 naive and CD4 memory, two for CD8 naive, and one for CD8 memory. Per donor, leukapheresis produced somewhere between about 0.9 and 10 billion PBMCs. To estimate repertoire size and how much clonotypes are shared between individuals, the study performed deep sequencing of blood TCR repertoires from about 5 healthy adults.

Using the deep immunoSEQ assay, TCR CDR3 regions were amplified from genomic DNA by multiplex PCR. For each cell subset, the extracted genomic DNA was distributed evenly across all wells of several immunoSEQ 96-well plates, and each plate served as one replicate. For sorted subsets, each replicate PCR was loaded with around 220 ng genomic DNA, equivalent to roughly 30,000 T cell genomes. Purified libraries were quantified with a Qubit 3.0 fluorometer, sized on a Bioanalyzer 2100, and re-quantified with the KAPA Library Quantification kit. A separate single-read 150-cycle Illumina NextSeq 550 flow cell was used to sequence each immunoSEQ 96-well plate. The study's own analysis went as follows. The immunoSEQ output contained only junctional sequences without quality scores, so filtering could not match that applied to full-length reads. To assign V/J genes and CDR3, sequences were annotated using PyIR, a Python wrapper for IgBLAST v1.9, with IMGT germline references. Any read was removed if the V/J assignment was weak (E-value above 1e-6), the CDR3 was missing, or the read contained stop codons, out-of-frame junctions, or ambiguous translated residues. A V3J clonotype was defined by an identical inferred V gene, J gene, and CDR3 amino acid sequence. The percentage overlap between two repertoires was calculated by dividing the number of shared unique clonotypes by the size of the smaller repertoire. RTK rarefaction, the Chao1 estimator, and Recon v2.1 estimates of unobserved clonotypes were used to assess repertoire richness. Generation probabilities for all TCRbeta clonotypes obtained by the gDNA method from several donors were computed using OLGA. TCRdb re-hosts the immuneACCESS table, in-frame sequences only. Its copies lack some clones; in the studies checked, an unresolved V gene accounts for under half of them, and the cause for the rest is not known. D and trimming were read from the DNA, whereas the V and J calls and clone size are those reported in that table. The sample profile shows about 2.3 million clones; 90% to 95% of them were found once. The ten largest account for 0.39% of the sample.

On the study overall, not on this receptor specifically: Higher generation probabilities were observed for clonotypes shared by all four sorted-subset donors than for non-shared clonotypes. Based on pairwise subsampling, the degree of clonotype sharing among donors was expected to be affected by sequencing depth. Larger estimated clonotype richness was generally found for naive subsets than for memory subsets. Incomplete sequencing was indicated by rarefaction of sorted-subset datasets, despite the large sequencing depth. Only blood was sampled, and tissue TCR repertoires likely differ from those in blood. About 5% of naive CD4, 3.5% of naive CD8, about 2.5% of memory CD4, and about 0.4% of memory CD8 clonotypes were shared across several donors. The genetic and exposure-history diversity represented was limited by the small number of donors.

From the cysteine up to the phenylalanine, the CDR3 has a length of 18 residues. Of the read, only the CDR3 DNA is kept; its 54 bases are in frame from base 1. Based on the germline V gene, the CDR1 and CDR2 sequences are LGHNA and YNFKEQ. Ends trimmed: V by 1 base, J by 3 bases; bases unmatched to a gene: 11. This receptor chain uses TRBV4-2 and TRBJ2-3, with 9 bases in between that match TRBD1. Source material: naive CD4+ T cells from PBMCs. Interpreted using the paper, the cell subset or site label stands for: CD45RA+ positively selected. The TCR comes from a man aged 18-30 years in good health. Some clones in this sample may be carry-over from other donors' samples. In nucleotides, the sequence is TGTGCCAGCAGCCAAGCAGCCACGAGGGGACAGGGAACAGATACGCAGTATTTT. Translation gives CASSQAATRGQGTDTQYF.